One and the same sample provided the 15 T cell receptor beta chains below, sequenced in a study of T cells after yellow fever vaccination. TCRdb recomputed calls from the 5' RACE reads with MiXCR, one row per CDR3 protein. The sample has hundreds of thousands of distinct CDR3 sequences, roughly 8.7% seen once. The input for sequencing was PBMCs, taken on the day of the first yellow fever vaccination. These receptors were taken from a young man who received the YFV17D yellow fever vaccine.

The rearrangement links TRBV20-1 to TRBJ2-1, with 9 bases fitting TRBD2. V shed 6 bases and J 7 bases; nucleotides not matched to a gene: 10. The CDR3 length is 14 residues. Per germline, CDR1 DFQATT and CDR2 SNEGSKA (reference sequence). The CDR3 is CSALGLAGSNEQFF. The CDR3, as DNA: TGCAGTGCCTTAGGGCTAGCGGGATCAAATGAGCAGTTCTTC.

This clonotype was observed a handful of times. V is TRBV3-1 and J is TRBJ2-3; TRBD2 aligns across 9 bases. Germline CDR1 reads LGHDT; CDR2 reads YNNKEL (reference sequence). The CDR3 consists of 15 residues. V lost 0 bases to trimming and J lost 4 bases; unmatched junction nucleotides: 2. Here the CDR3 reads CASSQERGGADTQYF. In DNA, the CDR3 is TGTGCCAGCAGCCAAGAGCGGGGGGGAGCAGATACGCAGTATTTT.

This clonotype was observed a handful of times. V usage is TRBV6-5 and J usage is TRBJ1-4; D remains ambiguous. CDR1 is MNHEY, CDR2 SVGAGI, per germline. The CDR3 totals 15 residues. V dropped 4 bases and J dropped 3 bases, with 12 bases sitting between them. The DNA for the CDR3 is TGTGCCAGCAGTTTGGGAGGAGTAGCTAATGAAAAACTGTTTTTT. This encodes CASSLGGVANEKLFF.

V usage is TRBV9 and J usage is TRBJ2-3; possible D gene TRBD1, 5 bases. V was cut by 3 bases and J by 0 bases, with 11 bases left in between. CDR3 size: 15 residues. Germline CDR1 is SGDLS and CDR2 is YYNGEE. The CDR3 spells CASSDARDSTDTQYF. The CDR3 DNA reads TGTGCCAGCAGCGACGCCAGGGATAGCACAGATACGCAGTATTTT.

This clonotype has a handful of counts. This rearrangement joins TRBV19 to TRBJ2-1; 9 nucleotides agree with TRBD2. The CDR3 is made up of 14 amino acids. V lost 9 bases to trimming and J lost 5 bases; unmatched junction nucleotides: 8. Germline loops: CDR1 LNHDA, CDR2 SQIVND (reference sequence). CDR3 residues: CASEIAGVNNEQFF. Here the CDR3 DNA reads TGTGCCAGCGAGATAGCGGGGGTGAACAATGAGCAGTTCTTC.

This clonotype was seen only a few times. V usage is TRBV5-4 and J usage is TRBJ2-5, with a possible D match to TRBD2 (6 bases). The CDR3 is 14 residues long. Trimming shortened V by 4 bases and J by 2 bases, and 12 bases separated the two germline ends. Germline assignment: CDR1 SGHNT and CDR2 YYREEE (reference sequence). The CDR3 here is CASSRVGRQETQYF. The CDR3 coding sequence is TGTGCCAGCAGCAGAGTGGGGAGGCAAGAGACCCAGTACTTC.

This clonotype came up a few times. This sequence joins TRBV4-2 and TRBJ1-6, with D maybe TRBD1 (5 bases). This CDR3 is built from 14 residues. The germline V gene encodes CDR1 LGHNA and CDR2 YNFKEQ. Trimming took 0 bases from V and 12 from J, leaving 12 bases between them. CDR3 region: CASSQEGPAGPLHF. The CDR3, as DNA: TGTGCCAGCAGCCAAGAGGGACCCGCCGGACCCCTCCACTTT.

The gene calls are TRBV6-1 and TRBJ2-7; D may match TRBD1 or TRBD2 (5 bases each). The V gene's germline CDR1 is MNHNS and CDR2 SASEGT. The CDR3 is made up of 14 amino acids. Trimming removed 6 bases from V and 0 bases from J, with 12 bases in between. This CDR3 is CASSEGRHSYEQYF. CDR3 DNA sequence: TGTGCCAGCAGCGAGGGGCGCCACTCCTACGAGCAGTACTTC.

About this clonotype itself: A junction boundary mismatches the germline segment, possibly from a read error. This chain uses TRBV6-2 or TRBV6-3 with TRBJ2-1; 10 nucleotides agree with TRBD2. This CDR3 has 16 residues. Germline lookup yields CDR1 MNHEY and CDR2 SVGEGT. CDR3 in DNA: TGTGCCAGCAGTTACCCCGGGACTAGCGAGTACAATGATCAGTTCTTC. Residues: CASSYPGTSEYNDQFF.

This clonotype showed up many times. The rearrangement uses TRBV7-2 and TRBJ2-6; D is perhaps TRBD2 (5 bases). This CDR3 contains 11 residues. Germline CDR1 reads SGHTA; CDR2 reads FQGNSA. V was pared by 2 bases and J by 17 bases, with 10 bases between. CDR3 loop: CASSLRGPLTF. DNA for the CDR3: TGTGCCAGCAGCTTACGAGGGCCCTTGACTTTC.

This clonotype was counted between two and nine times. The chain carries TRBV3-1 and TRBJ2-3, with D possibly being TRBD2 (6 bases). Trimming cost V 5 bases and J 4 bases, with 16 bases left between them. Looked up from germline, CDR1 is LGHDT and CDR2 is YNNKEL (reference sequence). The CDR3 is 15 residues long. The CDR3 sequence: CASSNAAGMSDTQYF. The CDR3 DNA follows: TGTGCCAGCAGCAATGCCGCGGGGATGTCAGATACGCAGTATTTT.

The J gene is TRBJ1-2, the V gene TRBV28, with D hard to call. Germline CDR1 and CDR2: MDHEN and SYDVKM. There are 13 residues in the CDR3. With 8 bases removed from V and 0 bases from J, the gap between germline ends came to 10 bases. The CDR3 here is CASGRYANYGYTF. The CDR3 coding sequence is TGTGCCAGCGGAAGGTATGCTAACTATGGCTACACCTTC.

The chain uses TRBV29-1 and TRBJ2-2, with TRBD1 matching 7 bases. CDR3 length: 13 amino acids. V shed 7 bases, J shed 4 bases, and the junction held 6 bases outside the gene matches. Germline V gene lookup returns CDR1 SQVTM and CDR2 ANQGSEA. The CDR3 protein is CSAKGAVTGELFF. Written as DNA, the CDR3 is TGCAGCGCTAAGGGGGCGGTCACCGGGGAGCTGTTTTTT.

The V gene is TRBV7-2, the J gene TRBJ1-6; D gene uncertain. V lost 10 bases to trimming and J lost 0 bases, with 7 bases between them. CDR3 size: 13 residues. Germline loops: CDR1 SGHTA, CDR2 FQGNSA. This CDR3 reads CATGSSYNSPLHF. CDR3 nucleotides: TGTGCCACCGGTAGCTCCTATAATTCACCCCTCCACTTT.

V usage is TRBV5-1 and J usage is TRBJ1-2; TRBD1 might be the D (6 bases). The V gene lost 1 base and the J gene lost 10 bases, with 14 bases spanning the gap. CDR1 is SGHRS and CDR2 is YFSETQ in the germline V gene. The CDR3 loop spans 13 amino acids. For the CDR3, the DNA is TGCGCCAGCAGCTTGAGGGGGGGAGAGGACTACACCTTC. It encodes CASSLRGGEDYTF.